This passage covers 22 T cell receptor beta chains from one sample sequenced in a study of blood T cell repertoires in COVID-19. The table came from immunoSEQ multiplex PCR; TCRdb's copy has only in-frame clones and leaves some out. The table has about 180,000 clones, approximately 87% seen once; the top ten hold around 20%. The sequenced material came from peripheral blood. The receptors shown here come from a man between 65 and 85 years old with active or convalescent COVID-19.

The V and J genes are TRBV6-5 and TRBJ2-7, with 7 bases that match TRBD1. This CDR3 spans 14 amino acids. In germline, CDR1 is MNHEY, CDR2 SVGAGI. The J segment lost 2 bases and the V segment lost 6 bases, leaving 7 bases of the junction unmatched. CDR3 residues: CASSLGTAAYEQYF. In nucleotides, the CDR3 is TGTGCCAGCAGCCTCGGGACAGCCGCCTACGAGCAGTACTTC.

J is TRBJ2-7 and V is TRBV10-3; D remains unclear. V lost 0 bases and J lost 2, with 17 bases in between. This CDR3 comprises 17 residues. Germline V gene sequence: CDR1 ENHRY, CDR2 SYGVKD. Here the CDR3 DNA reads TGTGCCATCAGTGAGTCAAACCGGTATAGGCAGGCCTACGAGCAGTACTTC. Translated, it gives CAISESNRYRQAYEQYF.

The rearrangement uses TRBV19 and TRBJ1-5, with a possible D match to TRBD1 (5 bases). The CDR3 has 18 residues. V was trimmed by 5 bases and J by 2 bases, leaving 22 bases between them. CDR1 is LNHDA and CDR2 is SQIVND in the germline V gene (reference sequence). CDR3 in amino acids: CASSFPLGATGGNQPQHF. Here the CDR3 DNA reads TGTGCCAGTAGTTTCCCCCTGGGAGCTACGGGGGGCAATCAGCCCCAGCATTTT. Filled out from reference TRBV19 and TRBJ1-5, the complete variable domain reads DGGITQSPKYLFRKEGQNVTLSCEQNLNHDAMYWYRQDPGQGLRLIYYSQIVNDFQKGDIAEGYSVSREKKESFPLTVTSAQKNPTAFYLCASSFPLGATGGNQPQHFGDGTRLSIL.

The chain links TRBV6-6 to TRBJ2-3; 12 bases are shared with TRBD2. Germline-derived CDR1 and CDR2 are MNHNY and SVGAGI (reference sequence). The CDR3 length is 16 residues. V gave up 2 bases and J gave up 3 bases; unmatched junction bases: 3. The CDR3 loop reads CASSYLGLAGTDTQYF. The CDR3 nucleotides read TGTGCCAGCAGTTACCTAGGACTAGCGGGAACAGATACGCAGTATTTT.

The rearrangement uses TRBV7-3 and TRBJ2-3; 12 bases are a match to TRBD1. Germline trimming cut 5 bases from V and 6 bases from J; bases unmatched to any gene: 6. Germline loops: CDR1 SGHTA, CDR2 FQGTGA. The CDR3 has 15 residues. CDR3 residues: CASSPGTGGYDTQYF. Written as DNA, the CDR3 is TGTGCCAGCAGCCCCGGGACAGGGGGCTACGATACGCAGTATTTT.

This clone appeared a single time. The V and J genes are TRBV3-1 (or the pseudogene TRBV3-2) and TRBJ1-2, with a weak D call TRBD1 (6 bases). Looked up from germline, CDR1 is LGHDT and CDR2 is YNNKEL (reference sequence). This CDR3 is 13 amino acids long. With 4 bases removed from V and 6 bases from J, the gap between germline ends came to 12 bases. The CDR3 DNA reads TGTGCCAGCAGCCTGGGGGCCAGCCATGGCTACACCTTC. Residues: CASSLGASHGYTF.

The rearrangement joins TRBV7-2 to TRBJ2-7; D unresolved. The CDR3 totals 11 residues. Per the germline V gene, CDR1 is SGHTA and CDR2 is FQGNSA. The V end lost 2 bases, the J end lost 4 bases, and 3 bases lay between the germline ends. This chain's CDR3 is CASSLHYEQYF. CDR3 coding DNA: TGTGCCAGCAGCTTACATTACGAGCAGTACTTC.

The V and J genes are TRBV9 and TRBJ1-2, with 7 bases aligning to TRBD1. V lost 0 bases to trimming and J lost 0 bases; unmatched junction nucleotides: 2. The CDR3 is 15 amino acids. In germline, CDR1 is SGDLS, CDR2 YYNGEE. The CDR3 sequence is CASSVGGQTNYGYTF. CDR3 DNA sequence: TGTGCCAGCAGCGTAGGGGGACAGACTAACTATGGCTACACCTTC.

CDR3 loop: CASSSSGTEIEKLFF. CDR3 DNA sequence: TGTGCCAGCAGCTCTTCCGGGACAGAAATTGAAAAACTGTTTTTT. V usage is TRBV7-2 and J usage is TRBJ1-4; TRBD1 agrees at 7 bases. This CDR3 comprises 15 residues. CDR1 SGHTA and CDR2 FQGNSA come from the germline V gene. Trimming cost V 4 bases and J 7 bases; bases outside gene matches: 9.

The chain recombines TRBV6-2 or TRBV6-3 with TRBJ1-2; D not resolved. Germline CDR1 MNHEY, CDR2 SVGEGT. With 4 bases removed from V and 3 bases from J, the gap between germline ends came to 21 bases. The CDR3 has 17 residues. In DNA form, the CDR3 reads TGTGCCAGCAGTTCCACACTCCGAGGCCGCTCTTACTATGGCTACACCTTC. This translates into CASSSTLRGRSYYGYTF.

The V call is TRBV18, the J call TRBJ1-4; D call uncertain. Germline-derived CDR1 and CDR2 are KGHSH and LQKENI. Trimming cost V 1 base and J 3 bases, with 6 bases left between them. There are 14 residues in the CDR3. The CDR3 reads CASSPQAPNEKLFF. The CDR3 bases are TGTGCCAGCTCACCACAAGCCCCTAATGAAAAACTGTTTTTT.

In its sample, this clone was seen once. The rearrangement links TRBV5-1 to TRBJ1-2, with a weak D call TRBD1 (5 bases). Germline-derived CDR1 and CDR2 are SGHRS and YFSETQ. Deletions cut 0 bases from V and 8 bases from J, with 17 bases between. The CDR3 sequence is 15 residues long. The CDR3: CASSLGPGLPGGYTF. The CDR3 bases are TGCGCCAGCAGCTTGGGGCCGGGACTCCCGGGAGGCTACACCTTC.

This clone came up a few times. The V gene is TRBV7-2, the J gene TRBJ1-1; no clear D gene. Looked up from germline, CDR1 is SGHTA and CDR2 is FQGNSA. Trimming stripped 3 bases from V and 0 bases from J, with 14 bases between. This CDR3 has 16 residues. CDR3 sequence reads: CASSLVPRSLNTEAFF. CDR3 in DNA: TGTGCCAGCAGCTTGGTCCCCAGGTCGCTGAACACTGAAGCTTTCTTT.

The chain joins TRBV4-1 to TRBJ2-3; 10 positions agree with TRBD1. The CDR3 sequence is 16 residues long. Germline CDR1 MGHRA, CDR2 YSYEKL. Unmatched junction bases numbered 6, after V lost 1 base and J lost 5 bases. The CDR3 DNA sequence: TGCGCCAGCAGCCAAGGAGGGACAGGGGCTGGAGATACGCAGTATTTT. Its protein product is CASSQGGTGAGDTQYF.

The chain carries TRBV3-1 (or the pseudogene TRBV3-2) and TRBJ1-2; TRBD1 agrees at 7 bases. Germline trimming cut 0 bases from V and 4 bases from J; bases unmatched to any gene: 5. This CDR3 region has 15 residues. The germline V gene encodes CDR1 LGHDT and CDR2 YNNKEL (reference sequence). DNA of the CDR3: TGTGCCAGCAGCCAAGACCCGACAGGGACCTATGGCTACACCTTC. It specifies CASSQDPTGTYGYTF.

The CDR3 nucleotides are TGTGCCAGCACCCAACACCCGGGACAGGGCGTATATGGCTACACCTTC. Its protein is CASTQHPGQGVYGYTF. The V and J genes are TRBV27 and TRBJ1-2, with 9 bases aligning to TRBD1. The junction had 14 bases not matched to a gene; V was cut back by 7 bases and J by 5 bases. This CDR3 region has 16 residues. Germline values: CDR1 MNHEY, CDR2 SMNVEV (reference sequence).

V usage is TRBV7-2 and J usage is TRBJ2-1; TRBD2 aligns across 11 bases. CDR1 is SGHTA and CDR2 is FQGNSA in the germline V gene. V lost 1 base to trimming and J lost 7 bases; unmatched junction nucleotides: 3. This CDR3 is 15 amino acids long. For the CDR3, the DNA is TGTGCCAGCAGCTTAGTAGCGGGAGGGGGGAATGAGCAGTTCTTC. It translates to CASSLVAGGGNEQFF. Variable domain in full (rest from reference TRBV7-2 and TRBJ2-1): GAGVSQSPSNKVTEKGKDVELRCDPISGHTALYWYRQSLGQGLEFLIYFQGNSAPDKSGLPSDRFSAERTGGSVSTLTIQRTQQEDSAVYLCASSLVAGGGNEQFFGPGTRLTVL.

The rearrangement uses TRBV5-5 and TRBJ1-5; D is perhaps TRBD1 (6 bases). There are 16 residues in the CDR3. The ends were cut back, 4 bases at V and 0 bases at J, with 14 bases in the middle. CDR1 SGHKS and CDR2 YYEKEE come from the germline V gene (reference sequence). CDR3 in amino acids: CASSVRDTYSNQPQHF. For the CDR3, the DNA is TGTGCCAGCAGCGTCCGGGACACTTATAGCAATCAGCCCCAGCATTTT.

The chain joins TRBV9 to TRBJ2-1; D is perhaps TRBD1 (5 bases). The germline V gene encodes CDR1 SGDLS and CDR2 YYNGEE. V was clipped by 3 bases and J by 1 base, with 11 bases between them. CDR3 length: 15 residues. CDR3 nucleotides: TGTGCCAGCAGCGCGACAGCTTTTTCCTACAATGAGCAGTTCTTC. Its translation is CASSATAFSYNEQFF.

The chain couples TRBV27 to TRBJ2-7; D possibly corresponds to TRBD1 (5 bases). Trimming removed 2 bases at V and 5 bases at J, with 10 bases between. CDR3 length: 13 residues. CDR1 MNHEY and CDR2 SMNVEV come from the germline V gene (reference sequence). This CDR3 reads CASSLQGGHEQYF. CDR3 in DNA: TGTGCCAGCAGTTTACAGGGTGGTCACGAGCAGTACTTC.

This chain joins TRBV6-6 and TRBJ2-7; possibly TRBD1 for D (6 bases). Trimming removed 5 bases from V and 2 bases from J, with 10 bases in between. Germline CDR1 MNHNY, CDR2 SVGAGI (reference sequence). There are 13 residues in the CDR3. The CDR3 protein is CASSRDITYEQYF. DNA of the CDR3: TGTGCCAGCAGTCGGGACATAACCTACGAGCAGTACTTC.

This clone was recorded at least ten times. The chain recombines TRBV28 with TRBJ1-1; D unresolved. V was cut by 1 base and J by 6 bases, with 3 bases left in between. Germline V lookup: CDR1 MDHEN, CDR2 SYDVKM. This CDR3 has 11 residues. The CDR3, as DNA: TGTGCCAGCAGTTTATCTTCTGAAGCTTTCTTT. Residues: CASSLSSEAFF.